Listed below are T cell receptor beta chains from one sample, sequenced in a study of blood T cell repertoires in COVID-19. Measured with immunoSEQ multiplex PCR; TCRdb has only the in-frame clones, and not every one. The sample consists of under 300,000 clones, roughly 84% of them appearing once. The sample was PBMCs or T cells enriched from blood (not recorded which). These receptors all come from a man aged 45-65 years who had recovered from COVID-19. CDR3s include the opening cysteine and the closing phenylalanine or tryptophan. A D gene is named only where the DNA matches it firmly.

CASSVTSGSFNEQFF | TGTGCCAGCAGCGTCACTAGCGGGAGCTTTAATGAGCAGTTCTTC | TRBV9 | TRBD2 | TRBJ2-1
CASSRLTGFTGELFF | TGCGCCAGCAGCCGATTGACAGGATTCACCGGGGAGCTGTTTTTT | TRBV5-1 | - | TRBJ2-2
CASSPGTQGGTGELFF | TGTGCCAGCAGTCCCGGGACTCAGGGGGGAACCGGGGAGCTGTTTTTT | TRBV5-4 | - | TRBJ2-2
CASSYRGADARGQPQHF | TGTGCCAGTAGTTACAGGGGCGCTGATGCGAGGGGTCAGCCCCAGCATTTT | TRBV19 | TRBD1 | TRBJ1-5
CASSYRGAGANVLTF | TGTGCCAGCAGCTACCGGGGGGCCGGGGCCAACGTCCTGACTTTC | TRBV7-3 | - | TRBJ2-6
CASSLPGTGVDPVGELFF | TGTGCCAGCAGCCTACCCGGGACAGGGGTCGATCCGGTCGGGGAGCTGTTTTTT | TRBV5-4 | TRBD1 | TRBJ2-2
CASSGEGDGVQETQYF | TGTGCCAGCAGCGGAGAGGGGGATGGGGTCCAAGAGACCCAGTACTTC | TRBV27 | - | TRBJ2-5
CASSPLTGEAFF | TGTGCCAGCAGCCCCCTCACAGGTGAGGCTTTCTTT | TRBV3-1/TRBV3-2 | - | TRBJ1-1
CASSLKRQANLNTEAFF | TGTGCCAGCAGCTTGAAGCGACAGGCAAACCTGAACACTGAAGCTTTCTTT | TRBV5-4 | - | TRBJ1-1
CASSLMGVAAHQASTDTQYF | TGTGCCAGCAGCTTAATGGGGGTAGCGGCGCACCAAGCCAGCACAGATACGCAGTATTTT | TRBV7-3 | - | TRBJ2-3
CASSGSTDRAYEQYF | TGCGCCAGCAGCGGCTCCACAGACAGGGCCTACGAGCAGTACTTC | TRBV5-1 | TRBD1 | TRBJ2-7
CASSVRDYNNEQFF | TGCGCCAGCAGCGTCCGGGACTACAACAATGAGCAGTTCTTC | TRBV5-1 | TRBD2 | TRBJ2-1
CAISEGQGVREKLFF | TGTGCCATCAGTGAGGGGCAAGGGGTTCGTGAAAAACTGTTTTTT | TRBV10-3 | - | TRBJ1-4
CASSYGTAFGEKLFF | TGTGCCAGCAGTTACGGGACAGCCTTTGGGGAAAAACTGTTTTTT | TRBV6-5 | TRBD1 | TRBJ1-4
CASSMVQGNSPLHF | TGTGCCAGTAGTATGGTACAGGGGAATTCACCCCTCCACTTT | TRBV19 | TRBD1 | TRBJ1-6
CASSPSDQPQHF | TGTGCCAGCAGCCCTAGCGATCAGCCCCAGCATTTT | TRBV12-3/TRBV12-4 | - | TRBJ1-5